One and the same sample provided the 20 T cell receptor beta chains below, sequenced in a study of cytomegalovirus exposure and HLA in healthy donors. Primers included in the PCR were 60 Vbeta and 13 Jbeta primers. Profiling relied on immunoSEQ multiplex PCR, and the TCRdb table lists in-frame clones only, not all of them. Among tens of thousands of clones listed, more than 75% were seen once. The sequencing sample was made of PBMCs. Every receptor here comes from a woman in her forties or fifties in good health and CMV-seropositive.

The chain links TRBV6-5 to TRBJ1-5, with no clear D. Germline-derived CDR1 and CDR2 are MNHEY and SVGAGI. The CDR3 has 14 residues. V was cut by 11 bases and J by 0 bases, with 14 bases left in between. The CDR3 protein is CASRGGYSNQPQHF. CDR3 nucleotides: TGTGCCTCACGGGGAGGTTATAGCAATCAGCCCCAGCATTTT.

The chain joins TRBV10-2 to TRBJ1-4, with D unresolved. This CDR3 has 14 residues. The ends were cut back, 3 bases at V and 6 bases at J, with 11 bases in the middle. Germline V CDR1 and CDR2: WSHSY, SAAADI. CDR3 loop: CASSELEVDEKLFF. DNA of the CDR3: TGCGCCAGCAGTGAATTGGAGGTGGATGAAAAACTGTTTTTT.

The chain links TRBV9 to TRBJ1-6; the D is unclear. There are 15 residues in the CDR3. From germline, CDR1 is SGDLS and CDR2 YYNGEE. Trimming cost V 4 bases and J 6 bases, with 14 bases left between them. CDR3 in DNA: TGTGCCAGCAGCCCCGCCCCACGGGGTAATTCACCCCTCCACTTT. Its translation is CASSPAPRGNSPLHF.

The CDR3 loop is CSAPGTVDTEAFF. CDR3 nucleotides: TGCAGCGCCCCCGGGACAGTGGACACTGAAGCTTTCTTT. This rearrangement joins TRBV29-1 to TRBJ1-1; 7 nucleotides agree with TRBD1. The CDR3 consists of 13 residues. Germline values: CDR1 SQVTM, CDR2 ANQGSEA. V trimming: 7 bases; J trimming: 3 bases; junction bases outside the gene matches: 8.

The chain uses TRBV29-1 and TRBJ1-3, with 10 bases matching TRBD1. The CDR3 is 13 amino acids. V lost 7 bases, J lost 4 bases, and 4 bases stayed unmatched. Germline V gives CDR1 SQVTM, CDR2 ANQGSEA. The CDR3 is CSAKTGGGNTIYF. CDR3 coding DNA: TGCAGCGCGAAGACAGGGGGCGGAAACACCATATATTTT.

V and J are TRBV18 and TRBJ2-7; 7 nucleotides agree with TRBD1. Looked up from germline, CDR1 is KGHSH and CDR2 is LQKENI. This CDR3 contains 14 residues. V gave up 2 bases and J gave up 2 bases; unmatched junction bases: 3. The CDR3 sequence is CASSPGQATYEQYV. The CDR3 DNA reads TGTGCCAGCTCACCAGGACAGGCAACCTACGAGCAGTACGTC.

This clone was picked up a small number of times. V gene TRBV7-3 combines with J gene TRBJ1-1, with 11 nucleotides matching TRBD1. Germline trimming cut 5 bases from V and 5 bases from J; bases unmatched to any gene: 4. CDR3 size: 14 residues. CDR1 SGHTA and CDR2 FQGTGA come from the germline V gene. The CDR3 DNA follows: TGTGCCAGCAGCCGGGACAGGGGGAGTACTGAAGCTTTCTTT. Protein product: CASSRDRGSTEAFF. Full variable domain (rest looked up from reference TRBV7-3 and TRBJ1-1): GAGVSQTPSNKVTEKGKYVELRCDPISGHTALYWYRQSLGQGPEFLIYFQGTGAADDSGLPNDRFFAVRPEGSVSTLKIQRTERGDSAVYLCASSRDRGSTEAFFGQGTRLTVV.

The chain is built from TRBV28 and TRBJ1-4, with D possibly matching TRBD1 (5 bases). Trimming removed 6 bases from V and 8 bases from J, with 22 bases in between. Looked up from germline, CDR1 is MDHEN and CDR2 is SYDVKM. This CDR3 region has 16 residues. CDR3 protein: CASSPGRGRRYEKLFF. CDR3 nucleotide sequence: TGTGCCAGCAGCCCCGGGAGGGGACGTAGGTACGAAAAACTGTTTTTT.

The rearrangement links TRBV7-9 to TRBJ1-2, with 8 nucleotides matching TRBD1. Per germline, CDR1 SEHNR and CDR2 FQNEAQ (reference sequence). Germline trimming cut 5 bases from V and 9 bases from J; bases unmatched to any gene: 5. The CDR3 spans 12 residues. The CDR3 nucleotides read TGTGCCAGCAGCCAAGGACAGGGAAGCTACACCTTC. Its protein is CASSQGQGSYTF. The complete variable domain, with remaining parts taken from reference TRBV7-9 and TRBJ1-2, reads DTGVSQNPRHKITKRGQNVTFRCDPISEHNRLYWYRQTLGQGPEFLTYFQNEAQLEKSRLLSDRFSAERPKGSFSTLEIQRTEQGDSAMYLCASSQGQGSYTFGSGTRLTVV.

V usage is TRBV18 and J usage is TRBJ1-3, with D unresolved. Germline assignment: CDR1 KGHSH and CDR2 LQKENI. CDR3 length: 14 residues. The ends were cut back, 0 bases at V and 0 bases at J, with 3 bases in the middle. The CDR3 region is CASSPPYSGNTIYF. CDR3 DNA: TGTGCCAGCTCACCACCATACTCTGGAAACACCATATATTTT.

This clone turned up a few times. In nucleotides, the CDR3 is TGTGCCAGCAGCTTGTTGGGCAGCTCCTACAATGAGCAGTTCTTC. Protein: CASSLLGSSYNEQFF. The chain recombines TRBV5-5 with TRBJ2-1; D ambiguous. The CDR3 loop spans 15 amino acids. CDR1 is SGHKS and CDR2 is YYEKEE in the germline V gene (reference sequence). V was clipped by 1 base and J by 0 bases, with 8 bases between them.

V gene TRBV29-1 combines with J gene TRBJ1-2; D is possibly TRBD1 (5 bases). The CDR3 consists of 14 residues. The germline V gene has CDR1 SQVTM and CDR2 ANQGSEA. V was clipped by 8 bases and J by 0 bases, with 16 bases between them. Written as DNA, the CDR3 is TGCAGCACCCGGGAGCAGGGTACTAACTATGGCTACACCTTC. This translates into CSTREQGTNYGYTF.

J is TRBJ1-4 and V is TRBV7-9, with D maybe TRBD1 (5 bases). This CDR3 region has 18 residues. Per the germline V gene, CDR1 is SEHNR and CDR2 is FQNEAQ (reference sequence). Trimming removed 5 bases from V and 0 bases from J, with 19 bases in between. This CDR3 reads CASSPGTEGLATNEKLFF. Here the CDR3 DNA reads TGTGCCAGCAGCCCAGGGACGGAGGGCCTAGCAACTAATGAAAAACTGTTTTTT.

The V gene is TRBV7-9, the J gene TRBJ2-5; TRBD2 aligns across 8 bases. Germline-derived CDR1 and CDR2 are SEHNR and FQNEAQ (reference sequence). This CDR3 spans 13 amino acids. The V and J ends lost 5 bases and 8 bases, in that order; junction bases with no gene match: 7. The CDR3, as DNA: TGTGCCAGCAGCCTACTAGCGGCGGGCACCCAGTACTTC. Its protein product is CASSLLAAGTQYF.

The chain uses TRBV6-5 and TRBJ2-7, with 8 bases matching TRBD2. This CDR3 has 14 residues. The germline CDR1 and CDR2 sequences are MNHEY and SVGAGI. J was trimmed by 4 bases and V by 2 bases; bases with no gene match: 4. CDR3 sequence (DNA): TGTGCCAGCAGTTACACAGCGGGGGTATACGAGCAGTACGTC. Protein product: CASSYTAGVYEQYV.

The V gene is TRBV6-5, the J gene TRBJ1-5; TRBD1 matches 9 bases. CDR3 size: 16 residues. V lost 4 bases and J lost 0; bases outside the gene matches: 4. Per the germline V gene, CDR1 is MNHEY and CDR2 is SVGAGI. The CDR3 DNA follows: TGTGCCAGCAGTTTGGACAGGGGCCGTAGCAATCAGCCCCAGCATTTT. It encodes CASSLDRGRSNQPQHF.

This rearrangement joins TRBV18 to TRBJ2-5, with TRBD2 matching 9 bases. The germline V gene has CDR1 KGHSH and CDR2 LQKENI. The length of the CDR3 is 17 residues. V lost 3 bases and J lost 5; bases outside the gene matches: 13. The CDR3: CASSPLVGAGGGETQYF. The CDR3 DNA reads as TGTGCCAGCTCACCCCTGGTCGGAGCGGGGGGTGGTGAGACCCAGTACTTC.

CDR3 in amino acids: CASSHRLGTGNYNEQFF. The CDR3 coding sequence is TGTGCCAGCAGCCACAGACTGGGGACAGGGAACTACAATGAGCAGTTCTTC. V is TRBV9 and J is TRBJ2-1; 9 nucleotides agree with TRBD1. Per germline, CDR1 SGDLS and CDR2 YYNGEE. V lost 4 bases to trimming and J lost 3 bases; unmatched junction nucleotides: 11. The CDR3 is 17 residues long.

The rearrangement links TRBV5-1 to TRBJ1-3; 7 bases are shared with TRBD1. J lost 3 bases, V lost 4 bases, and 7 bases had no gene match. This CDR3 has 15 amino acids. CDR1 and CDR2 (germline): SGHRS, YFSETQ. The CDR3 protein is CASSVTGDVGNTIYF. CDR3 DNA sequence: TGCGCCAGCAGCGTAACAGGGGACGTTGGAAACACCATATATTTT. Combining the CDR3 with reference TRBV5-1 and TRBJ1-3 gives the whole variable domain KAGVTQTPRYLIKTRGQQVTLSCSPISGHRSVSWYQQTPGQGLQFLFEYFSETQRNKGNFPGRFSGRQFSNSRSEMNVSTLELGDSALYLCASSVTGDVGNTIYFGEGSWLTVV.

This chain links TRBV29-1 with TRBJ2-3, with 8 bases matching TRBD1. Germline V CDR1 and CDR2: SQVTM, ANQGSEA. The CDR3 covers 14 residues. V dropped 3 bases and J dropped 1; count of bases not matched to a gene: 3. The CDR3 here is CSVDAGGGTDTQYF. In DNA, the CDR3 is TGCAGCGTTGACGCAGGGGGCGGCACAGATACGCAGTATTTT.